Listed below are T cell receptor beta chains from one sample, sequenced in a study of Ad26.COV2.S vaccination and SARS-CoV-2 variants. Generated by immunoSEQ multiplex PCR, the TCRdb table keeps only in-frame clones and is missing some. This table holds a few hundred thousand clones, 89% found once. The sample was peripheral blood, taken in a trial of Ad26.COV2.S vaccine versus placebo. These receptors originate from a person aged 18-65 years who received the Ad26.COV2.S COVID-19 vaccine or a placebo. The CDR3 runs from the conserved cysteine through the conserved F or W. Each record gives: J gene, V gene, CDR3 protein.

>TRBJ1-2|TRBV6-2/TRBV6-3
CASSYSIQGVGYTF
>TRBJ2-1|TRBV20-1
CSARVWQGQFF
>TRBJ2-3|TRBV7-8
CASSLAGTGGDTQYF
>TRBJ1-5|TRBV28
CASSPLRQGRQPQHF
>TRBJ2-7|TRBV9
CASSVGGSNYYEQYF
>TRBJ2-7|TRBV7-9
CASSLGDGVEQYF
>TRBJ2-3|TRBV5-4
CASSPKTSGIADTQYF
>TRBJ2-6|TRBV28
CASTGDSLGSGANVLTF
>TRBJ2-7|TRBV28
CASSSYMTSSYEQYF
>TRBJ2-7|TRBV28
CASRFQGGAYEQYF
>TRBJ1-2|TRBV10-3
CAISESSVLSTSYTF
>TRBJ1-1|TRBV5-1
CASSLDTLNTEAFF
>TRBJ2-2|TRBV11-2
CASRGLAANTGELFF
>TRBJ2-7|TRBV7-6
CASSTQTGGTSYF
>TRBJ1-1|TRBV3-1/TRBV3-2
CASKKGRNTEAFF
>TRBJ2-2|TRBV7-2
CASSLTSPAGTANTGELFF
>TRBJ1-4|TRBV18
CASSPGQGREKLFF
>TRBJ1-2|TRBV28
CASSLTAAAGQGADYGYTF
>TRBJ1-4|TRBV28
CASRGPHVRTEKLFF
>TRBJ2-7|TRBV30
CAWSPTPSYEQYF
>TRBJ2-1|TRBV9
CASSVAPSTRDEQFF